A selection of T cell receptor beta chains follows, all from one sample in a study of OX40 agonist ivuxolimab in advanced cancers. Data came from immunoSEQ multiplex PCR; TCRdb stores just in-frame clones and leaves some out. This sample has 72,000 or so clones; around 88% occur once, and the top ten carry approximately 0.86%. Specimen: CD4+ or CD8+ T cells sorted from blood, collected in a trial of the OX40 agonist ivuxolimab. Source of these receptors: an adult with an advanced solid tumor such as melanoma, head and neck, liver or kidney cancer. Each CDR3 is given with its conserved first and last residue. A D gene is named only where the DNA matches it firmly. A row's size may be missing; if present it is once, few, many or a size class.

J gene: TRBJ2-5; V gene: TRBV18; D gene: .; CDR3 length: 16; clone size: .; CDR3 DNA: TGTGCCAGCTCACCCTATACTAGGCAGGTCCAAGAGACCCAGTACTTC; CDR3 protein: CASSPYTRQVQETQYF
J gene: TRBJ1-1; V gene: TRBV6-5; D gene: TRBD1; CDR3 length: 15; clone size: .; CDR3 DNA: TGTGCCAGCAGACACCGGGACAGGGCTCGGGGTGAAGCTTTCTTT; CDR3 protein: CASRHRDRARGEAFF
J gene: TRBJ1-1; V gene: TRBV30; D gene: .; CDR3 length: 14; clone size: once; CDR3 DNA: TGTGCCTGGAGTGTACTCGGTATCGTCACTGAAGCTTTCTTT; CDR3 protein: CAWSVLGIVTEAFF
J gene: TRBJ1-5; V gene: TRBV6-1; D gene: .; CDR3 length: 14; clone size: .; CDR3 DNA: TGTGCCAGCAGTGAACCACTATTTAATCAGCCCCAGCATTTT; CDR3 protein: CASSEPLFNQPQHF
J gene: TRBJ1-1; V gene: TRBV6-1; D gene: TRBD1; CDR3 length: 15; clone size: .; CDR3 DNA: TGTGCCAGCAGTGAATTGGGACAGGGGGCCGTTGAAGCTTTCTTT; CDR3 protein: CASSELGQGAVEAFF
J gene: TRBJ2-2; V gene: TRBV7-3; D gene: .; CDR3 length: 14; clone size: .; CDR3 DNA: TGTGCCAGCACCGGGGGACAGAACACCGGGGAGCTGTTTTTT; CDR3 protein: CASTGGQNTGELFF
J gene: TRBJ2-7; V gene: TRBV19; D gene: TRBD2; CDR3 length: 14; clone size: .; CDR3 DNA: TGTGCCACCCGAGGCGGTAGCGGGGCCCTTGAGCAGTACTTC; CDR3 protein: CATRGGSGALEQYF
J gene: TRBJ2-1; V gene: TRBV5-4; D gene: .; CDR3 length: 15; clone size: .; CDR3 DNA: TGTGCCAGCAGCTTCGACCGGGACAAGAACAATGAGCAGTTCTTC; CDR3 protein: CASSFDRDKNNEQFF
J gene: TRBJ1-3; V gene: TRBV6-1; D gene: .; CDR3 length: 14; clone size: .; CDR3 DNA: TGTGCCATCCCGACAGAGTATTCTGGAAACACCATATATTTT; CDR3 protein: CAIPTEYSGNTIYF
J gene: TRBJ2-1; V gene: TRBV19; D gene: TRBD2; CDR3 length: 16; clone size: .; CDR3 DNA: TGTGCCAGTAGTATCGGGGGACTAGCGGTTCACAATGAGCAGTTCTTC; CDR3 protein: CASSIGGLAVHNEQFF
J gene: TRBJ1-5; V gene: TRBV10-3; D gene: .; CDR3 length: 15; clone size: once; CDR3 DNA: TGTGCCATCAGTGAGTCCCACCCTCTCAATCAGCCCCAGCATTTT; CDR3 protein: CAISESHPLNQPQHF
J gene: TRBJ1-2; V gene: TRBV5-6; D gene: TRBD1; CDR3 length: 15; clone size: once; CDR3 DNA: TGTGCCAGCAGCCTACTAGACAGGGACGACTATGGCTACACCTTC; CDR3 protein: CASSLLDRDDYGYTF
J gene: TRBJ2-2; V gene: TRBV29-1; D gene: .; CDR3 length: 12; clone size: .; CDR3 DNA: TGCAGCGCTGCTAGGGGGGGCGGGGAGCTGTTTTTT; CDR3 protein: CSAARGGGELFF
J gene: TRBJ1-2; V gene: TRBV6-5; D gene: .; CDR3 length: 14; clone size: .; CDR3 DNA: TGTGCCAGCTCGAGGAACAGGGATACGGCCGGCTACACCTTC; CDR3 protein: CASSRNRDTAGYTF
J gene: TRBJ2-7; V gene: TRBV28; D gene: .; CDR3 length: 16; clone size: once; CDR3 DNA: TGTGCCAGCAGTACACCACGGAGGGGGACACCCTACGAGCAGTACTTC; CDR3 protein: CASSTPRRGTPYEQYF
J gene: TRBJ2-5; V gene: TRBV4-3; D gene: .; CDR3 length: 13; clone size: .; CDR3 DNA: TGCGCCAGCAGCCAAGATAGGGGAGAGACCCAGTACTTC; CDR3 protein: CASSQDRGETQYF
J gene: TRBJ2-1; V gene: TRBV19; D gene: TRBD2; CDR3 length: 15; clone size: .; CDR3 DNA: TGTGCCAGTAGGATAGGGACTAGCCGCTACAATGAGCAGTTCTTC; CDR3 protein: CASRIGTSRYNEQFF
J gene: TRBJ2-1; V gene: TRBV5-4; D gene: .; CDR3 length: 17; clone size: .; CDR3 DNA: TGTGCCAGCAGCGTATCCAGGGGTTTAGGGGCCTACAATGAGCAGTTCTTC; CDR3 protein: CASSVSRGLGAYNEQFF
J gene: TRBJ1-5; V gene: TRBV7-9; D gene: .; CDR3 length: 18; clone size: .; CDR3 DNA: TGTGCCAGCAGCTTCGGGGACACCTACCCCTATAGCAATCAGCCCCAGCATTTT; CDR3 protein: CASSFGDTYPYSNQPQHF
J gene: TRBJ2-5; V gene: TRBV19; D gene: .; CDR3 length: 15; clone size: .; CDR3 DNA: TGTGCCAGTAGTCGGCTAGCAAGGGGACAAGAGACCCAGTACTTC; CDR3 protein: CASSRLARGQETQYF
J gene: TRBJ1-2; V gene: TRBV28; D gene: .; CDR3 length: 12; clone size: once; CDR3 DNA: TGTGCCAGCAGAAGTCGGCTCTATGGCTACACCTTC; CDR3 protein: CASRSRLYGYTF
J gene: TRBJ2-3; V gene: TRBV9; D gene: .; CDR3 length: 15; clone size: .; CDR3 DNA: TGTGCCAGCAGCGCAGGGCCTCCCACCGGAGATACGCAGTATTTT; CDR3 protein: CASSAGPPTGDTQYF
J gene: TRBJ1-5; V gene: TRBV23-1; D gene: TRBD1; CDR3 length: 14; clone size: .; CDR3 DNA: TGCGCCAGCAGTCAATTTGACAGGGATCAGCCCCAGCATTTT; CDR3 protein: CASSQFDRDQPQHF
J gene: TRBJ1-1; V gene: TRBV7-8; D gene: .; CDR3 length: 15; clone size: .; CDR3 DNA: TGTGCCAGCAGCGCCTTTGGAGGCTCGAACACTGAAGCTTTCTTT; CDR3 protein: CASSAFGGSNTEAFF
J gene: TRBJ2-1; V gene: TRBV19; D gene: .; CDR3 length: 14; clone size: .; CDR3 DNA: TGTGCCAGTAGTATAGGGAGGGGCTCCAATGAGCAGTTCTTC; CDR3 protein: CASSIGRGSNEQFF
J gene: TRBJ1-5; V gene: TRBV6-1; D gene: .; CDR3 length: 15; clone size: .; CDR3 DNA: TGTGCCAGCAGCCTACAGGGTTATAGCAATCAGCCCCAGCATTTT; CDR3 protein: CASSLQGYSNQPQHF